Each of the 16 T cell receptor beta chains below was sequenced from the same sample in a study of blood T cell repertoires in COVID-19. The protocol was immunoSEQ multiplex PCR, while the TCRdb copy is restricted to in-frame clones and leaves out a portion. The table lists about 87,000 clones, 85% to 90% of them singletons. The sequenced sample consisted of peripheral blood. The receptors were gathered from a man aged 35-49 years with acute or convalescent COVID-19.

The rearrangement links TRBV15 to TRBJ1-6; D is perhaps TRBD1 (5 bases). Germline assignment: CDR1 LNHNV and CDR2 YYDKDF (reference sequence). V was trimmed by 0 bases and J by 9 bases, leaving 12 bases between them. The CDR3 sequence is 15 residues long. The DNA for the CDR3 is TGTGCCACCAGCAGAGATGGGCAGGGACTTTCACCCCTCCACTTT. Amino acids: CATSRDGQGLSPLHF.

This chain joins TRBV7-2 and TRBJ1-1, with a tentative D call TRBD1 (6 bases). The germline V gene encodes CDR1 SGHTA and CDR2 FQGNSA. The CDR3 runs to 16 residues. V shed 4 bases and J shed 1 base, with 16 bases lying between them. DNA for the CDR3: TGTGCCAGCAGCTCGTGGGGGCCACCCCAGAACACTGAAGCTTTCTTT. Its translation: CASSSWGPPQNTEAFF.

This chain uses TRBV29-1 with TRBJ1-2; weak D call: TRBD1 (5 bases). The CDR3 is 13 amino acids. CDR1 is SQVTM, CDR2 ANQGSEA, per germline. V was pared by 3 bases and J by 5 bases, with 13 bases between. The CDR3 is CSVDRASPYGYTF. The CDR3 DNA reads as TGCAGCGTTGACAGGGCCTCGCCTTATGGCTACACCTTC.

This chain's CDR3 is CAWSQRGAGGNGYTF. The DNA for the CDR3 is TGTGCCTGGAGCCAGAGGGGAGCTGGGGGGAATGGCTACACCTTC. The rearrangement links TRBV30 to TRBJ1-2; D might be TRBD1 (5 bases). Trimming shortened V by 3 bases and J by 6 bases, and 20 bases separated the two germline ends. This CDR3 spans 15 amino acids. Germline V gene data show CDR1 as GTSNPN and CDR2 as SVGIG (reference sequence).

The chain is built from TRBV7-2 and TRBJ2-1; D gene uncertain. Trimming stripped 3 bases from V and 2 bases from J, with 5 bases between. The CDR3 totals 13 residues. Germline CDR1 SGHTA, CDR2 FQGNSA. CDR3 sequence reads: CASSFHTYNEQFF. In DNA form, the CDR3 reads TGTGCCAGCAGCTTCCACACCTACAATGAGCAGTTCTTC.

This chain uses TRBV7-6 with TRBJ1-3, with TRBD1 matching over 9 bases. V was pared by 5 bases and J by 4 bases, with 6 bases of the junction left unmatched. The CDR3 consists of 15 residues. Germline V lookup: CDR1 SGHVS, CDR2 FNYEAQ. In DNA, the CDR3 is TGTGCCAGCAGCCAAGGGACAGGGACAGGAAACACCATATATTTT. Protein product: CASSQGTGTGNTIYF. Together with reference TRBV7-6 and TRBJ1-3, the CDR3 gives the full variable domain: GAGVSQSPRYKVTKRGQDVALRCDPISGHVSLYWYRQALGQGPEFLTYFNYEAQQDKSGLPNDRFSAERPEGSISTLTIQRTEQRDSAMYRCASSQGTGTGNTIYFGEGSWLTVV.

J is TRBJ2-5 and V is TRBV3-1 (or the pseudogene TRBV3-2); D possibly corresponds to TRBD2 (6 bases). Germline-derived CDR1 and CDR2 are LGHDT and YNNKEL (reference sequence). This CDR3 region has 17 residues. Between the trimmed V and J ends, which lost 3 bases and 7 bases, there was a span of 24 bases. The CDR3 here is CASSQGTTGLLLWTQYF. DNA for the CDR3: TGTGCCAGCAGCCAGGGGACCACGGGACTCCTCTTATGGACCCAGTACTTC.

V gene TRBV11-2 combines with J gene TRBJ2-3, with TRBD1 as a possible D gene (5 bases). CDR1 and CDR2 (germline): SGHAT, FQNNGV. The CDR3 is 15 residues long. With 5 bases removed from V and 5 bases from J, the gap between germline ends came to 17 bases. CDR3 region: CASSGVGVMEDTQYF. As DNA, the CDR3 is TGTGCCAGCAGCGGGGTAGGGGTGATGGAAGATACGCAGTATTTT.

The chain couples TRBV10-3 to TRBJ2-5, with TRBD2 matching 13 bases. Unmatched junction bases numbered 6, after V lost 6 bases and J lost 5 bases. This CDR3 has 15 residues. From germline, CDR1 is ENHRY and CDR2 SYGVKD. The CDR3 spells CAISPTSGGLETQYF. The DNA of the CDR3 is TGTGCCATCAGCCCGACTAGCGGGGGGTTGGAGACCCAGTACTTC.

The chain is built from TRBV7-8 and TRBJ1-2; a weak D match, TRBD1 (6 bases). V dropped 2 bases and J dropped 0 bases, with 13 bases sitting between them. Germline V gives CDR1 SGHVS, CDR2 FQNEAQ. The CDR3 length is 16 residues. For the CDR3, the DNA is TGTGCCAGCAGCTTAATAAGGGGGGGGACTAACTATGGCTACACCTTC. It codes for CASSLIRGGTNYGYTF. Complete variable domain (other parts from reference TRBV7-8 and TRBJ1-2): GAGVSQSPRYKVAKRGQDVALRCDPISGHVSLFWYQQALGQGPEFLTYFQNEAQLDKSGLPSDRFFAERPEGSVSTLKIQRTQQEDSAVYLCASSLIRGGTNYGYTFGSGTRLTVV.

The CDR3 protein is CASSSRTLMNTEAFF. The CDR3 region has the DNA TGTGCCAGCAGCTCCCGGACATTAATGAACACTGAAGCTTTCTTT. The chain is built from TRBV5-6 and TRBJ1-1; a possible D gene is TRBD1 (5 bases). Germline-derived CDR1 and CDR2 are SGHDT and YYEEEE. The CDR3 consists of 15 residues. V shed 3 bases and J shed 0 bases, with 12 bases lying between them. Variable domain in full (rest from reference TRBV5-6 and TRBJ1-1): DAGVTQSPTHLIKTRGQQVTLRCSPKSGHDTVSWYQQALGQGPQFIFQYYEEEERQRGNFPDRFSGHQFPNYSSELNVNALLLGDSALYLCASSSRTLMNTEAFFGQGTRLTVV.

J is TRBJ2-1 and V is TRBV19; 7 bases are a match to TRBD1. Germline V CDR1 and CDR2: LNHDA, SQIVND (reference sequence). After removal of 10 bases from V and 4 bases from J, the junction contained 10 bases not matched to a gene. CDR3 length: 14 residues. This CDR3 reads CANLVGTAYNEQFF. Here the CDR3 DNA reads TGTGCCAACCTAGTCGGGACAGCTTACAATGAGCAGTTCTTC.

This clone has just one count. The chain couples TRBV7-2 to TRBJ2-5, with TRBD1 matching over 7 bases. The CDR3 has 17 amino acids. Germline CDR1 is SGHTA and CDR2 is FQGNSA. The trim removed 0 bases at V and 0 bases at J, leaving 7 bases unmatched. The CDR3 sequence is CASSLADRKIYQETQYF. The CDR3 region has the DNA TGTGCCAGCAGCTTAGCGGACAGGAAGATTTACCAAGAGACCCAGTACTTC. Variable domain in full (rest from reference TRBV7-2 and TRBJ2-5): GAGVSQSPSNKVTEKGKDVELRCDPISGHTALYWYRQSLGQGLEFLIYFQGNSAPDKSGLPSDRFSAERTGGSVSTLTIQRTQQEDSAVYLCASSLADRKIYQETQYFGPGTRLLVL.

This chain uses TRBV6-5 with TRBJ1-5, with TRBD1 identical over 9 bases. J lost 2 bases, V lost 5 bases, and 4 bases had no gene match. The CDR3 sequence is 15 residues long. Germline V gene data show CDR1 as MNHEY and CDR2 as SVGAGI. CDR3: CASSQDRGGNQPQHF. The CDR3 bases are TGTGCCAGCAGTCAGGACAGGGGAGGCAATCAGCCCCAGCATTTT.

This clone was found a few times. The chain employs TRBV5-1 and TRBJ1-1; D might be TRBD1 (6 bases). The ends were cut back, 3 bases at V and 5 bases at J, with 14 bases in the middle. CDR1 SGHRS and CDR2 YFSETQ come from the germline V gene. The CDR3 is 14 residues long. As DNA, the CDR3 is TGCGCCAGCAGCTCCTCAGGGGCGCGAACTGAAGCTTTCTTT. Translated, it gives CASSSSGARTEAFF.

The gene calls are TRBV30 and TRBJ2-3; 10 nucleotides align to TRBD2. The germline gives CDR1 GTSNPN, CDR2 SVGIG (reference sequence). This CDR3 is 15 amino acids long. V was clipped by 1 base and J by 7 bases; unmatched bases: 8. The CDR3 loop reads CAWSGLAGASNTQYF. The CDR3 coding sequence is TGTGCCTGGAGTGGCCTAGCGGGGGCGTCGAATACGCAGTATTTT.